The clone carrying this TCR beta chain was observed a few times. Its cognate antigen is unknown. The record originates from a study of post-analysis software for immune sequencing data. Study-level results: Patients carried roughly 5 TRBV segments more frequently than controls did, and TRBV5-6, TRBV5-1 and TRBV20-1 were among them. Multiple sclerosis patients had significantly lower normalized Chao1 diversity than controls.

The TCR beta cDNA libraries contained unique molecular identifiers. TCRdb itself ran the PCR reads through MiXCR, one entry per CDR3 protein. This table has some 190,000 distinct CDR3 sequences, around 30% appearing once. Deletions cut 3 bases from V and 2 bases from J, with 13 bases between. This CDR3 has 15 amino acids. Per germline, CDR1 DFQATT and CDR2 SNEGSKA (reference sequence). Sequenced material: blood. The clonotype comes from a girl between 2 and 17 years old with multiple sclerosis. J is TRBJ1-4 and V is TRBV20-1; D uncertain. The CDR3 protein is CSASLSSGTNEKLFF. The CDR3 DNA follows: TGCAGTGCTAGTCTCTCCTCGGGGACTAATGAAAAACTGTTTTTT.